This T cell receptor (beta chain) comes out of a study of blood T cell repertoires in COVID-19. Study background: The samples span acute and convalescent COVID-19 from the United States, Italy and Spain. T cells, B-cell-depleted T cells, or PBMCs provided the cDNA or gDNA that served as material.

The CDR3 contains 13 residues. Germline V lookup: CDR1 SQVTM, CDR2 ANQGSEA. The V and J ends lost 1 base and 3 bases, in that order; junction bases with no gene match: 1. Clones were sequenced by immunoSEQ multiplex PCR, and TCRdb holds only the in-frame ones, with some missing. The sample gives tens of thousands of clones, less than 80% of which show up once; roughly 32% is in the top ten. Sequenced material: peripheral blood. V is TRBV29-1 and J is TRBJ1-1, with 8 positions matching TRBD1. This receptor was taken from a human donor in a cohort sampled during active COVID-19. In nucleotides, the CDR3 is TGCAGCGTTGAAGTGGGACAGGACACTGAAGCTTTCTTT. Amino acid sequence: CSVEVGQDTEAFF.